This T cell receptor (beta chain) appears in the sequencing data of a study of glioma-infiltrating T cells. Amplification of TCR alpha and beta CDR3 regions from RNA used iRepertoire nested multiplex PCR. TCRdb called the multiplex PCR reads again in MiXCR, with one record for every CDR3 protein. The profile shows 100,000 to 150,000 distinct CDR3 sequences, roughly a quarter of them singletons. With 9 bases removed from V and 3 bases from J, the gap between germline ends came to 21 bases. The V gene's germline CDR1 is LNHDA and CDR2 SQIVND (reference sequence). CDR3 size: 16 residues. The sequencing input was glioma tissue, nonneoplastic brain tissue, or PBMCs (not recorded which). This chain connects TRBV19 to TRBJ1-3; D not resolved. This TCR derives from a human donor with low-grade glioma or glioblastoma, undergoing nonglioma brain surgery, or in good health (not recorded which). The CDR3 nucleotides read TGTGCCAGCAGCTTAGAGTTCGTCGGGCTTGGAAACACCATATATTTT. Amino acid sequence: CASSLEFVGLGNTIYF. Full variable domain (remainder filled in from reference TRBV19 and TRBJ1-3): DGGITQSPKYLFRKEGQNVTLSCEQNLNHDAMYWYRQDPGQGLRLIYYSQIVNDFQKGDIAEGYSVSREKKESFPLTVTSAQKNPTAFYLCASSLEFVGLGNTIYFGEGSWLTVV.